The 30 T cell receptor beta chains listed next were all sequenced from one sample in a study of a mutant IDH1 vaccine in newly diagnosed glioma. Clones were read by immunoSEQ multiplex PCR, and TCRdb kept only the in-frame ones, dropping some. This sample yields tens of thousands of clones, of which approximately 79% are seen a single time; about 7.5% belongs to the top ten. Time point reported: baseline, week 1 (first vaccination visit). This sample's treatment: pre-vaccination baseline after standard-of-care therapy. Sequences were derived from PBMCs, sampled from a glioma patient treated with radiotherapy, temozolomide or both. All receptors derive from a man aged 45-60 years with glioma.

The V and J genes are TRBV7-2 and TRBJ2-1; perhaps TRBD2 as D (5 bases). Trimming stripped 1 base from V and 9 bases from J, with 10 bases between. The CDR3 consists of 13 residues. Germline CDR1 SGHTA, CDR2 FQGNSA. CDR3 bases: TGTGCCAGCAGCTTAGATCGGCTAGCTGAGCAGTTCTTC. Protein: CASSLDRLAEQFF.

The chain joins TRBV2 to TRBJ1-2; 10 bases align to TRBD1. Trimming took 7 bases from V and 3 from J; bases not matched to a gene: 5. Germline V gene lookup returns CDR1 SNHLY and CDR2 FYNNEI. The CDR3 is made up of 14 amino acids. CDR3 in DNA: TGTGCCAGCACCGACAGGGGGCAAGACTATGGCTACACCTTC. It yields the protein CASTDRGQDYGYTF.

The chain links TRBV29-1 to TRBJ1-1; no reliable D call. The CDR3 totals 11 residues. The germline V and J ends were trimmed by 4 bases and 1 base, with 4 bases remaining between them. Germline CDR1 and CDR2: SQVTM and ANQGSEA. The CDR3 loop is CSVAANTEAFF. For the CDR3, the DNA is TGCAGCGTTGCAGCGAACACTGAAGCTTTCTTT. Full variable domain (remainder filled in from reference TRBV29-1 and TRBJ1-1): SAVISQKPSRDICQRGTSLTIQCQVDSQVTMMFWYRQQPGQSLTLIATANQGSEATYESGFVIDKFPISRPNLTFSTLTVSNMSPEDSSIYLCSVAANTEAFFGQGTRLTVV.

The rearrangement links TRBV5-6 to TRBJ1-5; maybe TRBD1 (6 bases). The CDR3 extends over 15 amino acids. Germline CDR1 SGHDT, CDR2 YYEEEE. Trimming left V 4 bases short and J 0 bases short, with 11 bases between. In nucleotides, the CDR3 is TGTGCCAGCAGCGGGCAGGGGAATAGCAATCAGCCCCAGCATTTT. Translating gives CASSGQGNSNQPQHF.

With respect to this clone: The same CDR3 arises from other DNA sequences in this sample as well. The CDR3, as DNA: TGTGCCAGCAGCTTAGGAGGACTTTCGAATGAAAAACTGTTTTTT. Translating gives CASSLGGLSNEKLFF. The V call is TRBV7-2, the J call TRBJ1-4; D remains ambiguous. Trimming stripped 1 base from V and 5 bases from J, with 11 bases between. This CDR3 is built from 15 residues. Germline CDR1 is SGHTA and CDR2 is FQGNSA.

The J gene is TRBJ1-1, the V gene TRBV7-9, with a tentative D call TRBD1 (5 bases). Trimming cost V 3 bases and J 1 base, with 12 bases left between them. Germline lookup yields CDR1 SEHNR and CDR2 FQNEAQ (reference sequence). The CDR3 spans 15 residues. CDR3 bases: TGTGCCAGCAGCTTGGGCAGGGCTAAGAACACTGAAGCTTTCTTT. Protein: CASSLGRAKNTEAFF.

J is TRBJ2-7 and V is TRBV7-5. TRBV7-5 is annotated as a pseudogene. This CDR3 spans 13 amino acids. The CDR3 DNA follows: TGTGCCAGAAGCGCTCTAAGGCCCTACGAGCAGTACTTC. Its protein product is CARSALRPYEQYF.

The chain's CDR3 is CATSREVSDYGYTF. CDR3 coding DNA: TGTGCCACCAGCAGAGAAGTTTCGGACTATGGCTACACCTTC. The chain uses TRBV15 and TRBJ1-2, with unresolved D. The CDR3 spans 14 residues. Germline V gene sequence: CDR1 LNHNV, CDR2 YYDKDF (reference sequence). V lost 0 bases and J lost 3, with 8 bases in between. The variable domain in full, completed from reference TRBV15 and TRBJ1-2, reads DAMVIQNPRYQVTQFGKPVTLSCSQTLNHNVMYWYQQKSSQAPKLLFHYYDKDFNNEADTPDNFQSRRPNTSFCFLDIRSPGLGDTAMYLCATSREVSDYGYTFGSGTRLTVV.

The rearrangement links TRBV7-9 to TRBJ1-2; TRBD1 might be the D (6 bases). Trimming pared 7 bases from V and 8 bases from J, leaving 26 bases between. This CDR3 spans 16 amino acids. CDR1 is SEHNR, CDR2 FQNEAQ, per germline (reference sequence). CDR3 region: CASTGTGQGYSEGYTF. CDR3 coding DNA: TGTGCCAGCACGGGAACAGGGCAGGGCTATAGTGAAGGCTACACCTTC. The complete variable domain, with remaining parts taken from reference TRBV7-9 and TRBJ1-2, reads DTGVSQNPRHKITKRGQNVTFRCDPISEHNRLYWYRQTLGQGPEFLTYFQNEAQLEKSRLLSDRFSAERPKGSFSTLEIQRTEQGDSAMYLCASTGTGQGYSEGYTFGSGTRLTVV.

The chain recombines TRBV4-1 with TRBJ1-4, with D perhaps TRBD1 (5 bases). V was cut by 0 bases and J by 5 bases, with 10 bases left in between. The CDR3 is made up of 15 amino acids. Per the germline V gene, CDR1 is MGHRA and CDR2 is YSYEKL. This chain's CDR3 is CASSQERGANEKLFF. CDR3 nucleotide sequence: TGCGCCAGCAGCCAAGAACGAGGGGCGAATGAAAAACTGTTTTTT.

In this sample, this clone turned up once. The chain carries TRBV5-1 and TRBJ1-1, with D maybe TRBD1 (6 bases). This CDR3 is 16 amino acids long. The germline V gene encodes CDR1 SGHRS and CDR2 YFSETQ. The V end was cut by 4 bases, the J end by 5 bases, with 21 bases between. In DNA, the CDR3 is TGCGCCAGCAGCCCCCGGACCAGGGGAGGAAGGACTGAAGCTTTCTTT. Protein product: CASSPRTRGGRTEAFF. The whole variable domain, filled in from reference TRBV5-1 and TRBJ1-1, reads KAGVTQTPRYLIKTRGQQVTLSCSPISGHRSVSWYQQTPGQGLQFLFEYFSETQRNKGNFPGRFSGRQFSNSRSEMNVSTLELGDSALYLCASSPRTRGGRTEAFFGQGTRLTVV.

By share, this clone counts as medium-sized (0.01 to 0.1%). CDR3 region: CASSLDGTSTEAFF. Written as DNA, the CDR3 is TGTGCCAGCAGCTTGGATGGGACGAGCACTGAAGCTTTCTTT. The chain combines TRBV5-4 with TRBJ1-1, with D possibly matching TRBD1 (5 bases). CDR3 size: 14 residues. Between the trimmed V and J ends, which lost 0 bases and 4 bases, there was a span of 10 bases. Germline V lookup: CDR1 SGHNT, CDR2 YYREEE (reference sequence).

The genes are TRBV28 and TRBJ2-3; D uncertain. Looked up from germline, CDR1 is MDHEN and CDR2 is SYDVKM. This CDR3 is 14 amino acids long. Trimming removed 8 bases at V and 4 bases at J, with 16 bases between. The CDR3 spells CASGGLLNADTQYF. CDR3 DNA: TGTGCCAGCGGCGGTCTGTTGAACGCAGATACGCAGTATTTT.

This clone was counted only a few times. The chain's CDR3 is CASSLDGSTYEQYF. The CDR3 region has the DNA TGCGCCAGCAGCTTGGACGGAAGCACCTACGAGCAGTACTTC. The V gene is TRBV5-1, the J gene TRBJ2-7; D gene unclear. Trimming pared 0 bases from V and 2 bases from J, leaving 9 bases between. Germline values: CDR1 SGHRS, CDR2 YFSETQ. This CDR3 is built from 14 residues. The whole variable domain, remainder taken from reference TRBV5-1 and TRBJ2-7, is KAGVTQTPRYLIKTRGQQVTLSCSPISGHRSVSWYQQTPGQGLQFLFEYFSETQRNKGNFPGRFSGRQFSNSRSEMNVSTLELGDSALYLCASSLDGSTYEQYFGPGTRLTVT.

The rearrangement joins TRBV9 to TRBJ2-2; TRBD2 agrees at 10 bases. CDR3 size: 15 residues. Germline V lookup: CDR1 SGDLS, CDR2 YYNGEE. V dropped 3 bases and J dropped 4; count of bases not matched to a gene: 3. The CDR3: CASSASGGGTGELFF. The CDR3 region has the DNA TGTGCCAGCAGCGCGAGCGGGGGGGGCACCGGGGAGCTGTTTTTT.

The rearrangement uses TRBV15 and TRBJ2-2; 7 nucleotides match TRBD2. The CDR3 is 15 residues long. With V trimmed by 1 base and J by 7 bases, 6 bases remained unmatched. Germline assignment: CDR1 LNHNV and CDR2 YYDKDF (reference sequence). The CDR3 is CATSRGRGGYGELFF. The CDR3 region has the DNA TGTGCCACCAGCAGAGGGAGGGGAGGGTACGGGGAGCTGTTTTTT.

The CDR3 region has the DNA TGCAGCGTTGTATCCGGGACTAGCTCTTCCTACGAGCAGTACTTC. Its protein is CSVVSGTSSSYEQYF. The gene calls are TRBV29-1 and TRBJ2-7, with 9 bases matching TRBD2. CDR1 is SQVTM, CDR2 ANQGSEA, per germline. V was clipped by 4 bases and J by 1 base; unmatched bases: 8. CDR3 length: 15 residues.

The V and J genes are TRBV4-3 and TRBJ2-1; 13 bases are a match to TRBD2. V shed 0 bases and J 6 bases; nucleotides not matched to a gene: 11. CDR1 LGHNA and CDR2 YSLEER come from the germline V gene. The CDR3 is 19 amino acids. CDR3 protein: CASSQEELAGGPGPNEQFF. For the CDR3, the DNA is TGCGCCAGCAGCCAAGAGGAACTAGCGGGGGGGCCAGGGCCCAATGAGCAGTTCTTC.

V gene TRBV4-2 combines with J gene TRBJ1-2, with TRBD1 as a possible D gene (6 bases). V was pared by 1 base and J by 0 bases, with 18 bases between. CDR1 is LGHNA and CDR2 is YNFKEQ in the germline V gene. This CDR3 comprises 18 residues. The DNA of the CDR3 is TGTGCCAGCAGCCAAGCCGATTCTTGGACAGACTCTAACTATGGCTACACCTTC. Its protein product is CASSQADSWTDSNYGYTF.

The V gene is TRBV5-4, the J gene TRBJ2-5; either TRBD1 or TRBD2 may fit D (6 bases each). Looked up from germline, CDR1 is SGHNT and CDR2 is YYREEE (reference sequence). There are 15 residues in the CDR3. Trimming removed 3 bases at V and 2 bases at J, with 14 bases between. The CDR3 loop is CASSSGASAQETQYF. CDR3 sequence (DNA): TGTGCCAGCAGCTCGGGGGCAAGTGCTCAAGAGACCCAGTACTTC.

V usage is TRBV4-1 and J usage is TRBJ2-1; D may match TRBD1 or TRBD2 (5 bases each). Deletions cut 4 bases from V and 4 bases from J, with 14 bases between. The CDR3 extends over 15 amino acids. Germline CDR1 is MGHRA and CDR2 is YSYEKL. Here the CDR3 DNA reads TGCGCCAGCAGCCTCGAGGGGCACGATTACAATGAGCAGTTCTTC. Its translation: CASSLEGHDYNEQFF.

The rearrangement joins TRBV2 to TRBJ1-5; the match to TRBD1 covers 9 bases. The germline gives CDR1 SNHLY, CDR2 FYNNEI. This CDR3 is built from 15 residues. The junction had 15 bases not matched to a gene; V was cut back by 7 bases and J by 11 bases. The CDR3, as DNA: TGTGCCAGCACCCTGGGGGGGACAGGGTATTTGACCCAGCATTTT. Translation gives CASTLGGTGYLTQHF.

V gene TRBV4-2 combines with J gene TRBJ1-2, with a possible D match to TRBD1 (6 bases). V lost 0 bases and J 2 bases, leaving 7 bases between the germline ends. Per germline, CDR1 LGHNA and CDR2 YNFKEQ. CDR3 length equals 14 residues. The DNA for the CDR3 is TGTGCCAGCAGCCAAGATCAGGGGAACTATGGCTACACCTTC. Encoded protein: CASSQDQGNYGYTF.

This clone has just a few counts. The chain joins TRBV2 to TRBJ2-6; no clear D gene. The CDR3 contains 14 residues. V lost 3 bases and J lost 0, with 3 bases in between. Germline CDR1 is SNHLY and CDR2 is FYNNEI. The CDR3 sequence is CASSDSSGANVLTF. CDR3 bases: TGTGCCAGCAGTGACAGCTCTGGGGCCAACGTCCTGACTTTC. The complete variable domain, with remaining parts taken from reference TRBV2 and TRBJ2-6, reads EPEVTQTPSHQVTQMGQEVILRCVPISNHLYFYWYRQILGQKVEFLVSFYNNEISEKSEIFDDQFSVERPDGSNFTLKIRSTKLEDSAMYFCASSDSSGANVLTFGAGSRLTVL.

The chain's CDR3 is CASSEANREQPQHF. The DNA for the CDR3 is TGTGCCAGCAGTGAAGCAAACCGGGAACAGCCCCAGCATTTT. This chain links TRBV2 with TRBJ1-5; D unresolved. Trimming took 0 bases from V and 7 from J, leaving 10 bases between them. Germline CDR1 and CDR2: SNHLY and FYNNEI. This CDR3 has 14 residues.

This chain joins TRBV5-1 and TRBJ2-3; D unresolved. Germline V gene lookup returns CDR1 SGHRS and CDR2 YFSETQ. V lost 0 bases and J 1 base, leaving 15 bases between the germline ends. The CDR3 consists of 17 residues. The CDR3 spells CASSLGPTGSGTDTQYF. As DNA, the CDR3 is TGCGCCAGCAGCTTGGGGCCTACCGGGTCAGGCACAGATACGCAGTATTTT.

V and J are TRBV6-1 and TRBJ1-3; D gene unclear. The CDR3 covers 13 residues. Germline lookup yields CDR1 MNHNS and CDR2 SASEGT. V was trimmed by 2 bases and J by 0 bases, leaving 2 bases between them. Here the CDR3 DNA reads TGTGCCAGCAGTGAAAACTCTGGAAACACCATATATTTT. It codes for CASSENSGNTIYF.

This chain joins TRBV25-1 and TRBJ1-6, with TRBD1 matching 7 bases. The CDR3 is made up of 13 amino acids. Germline values: CDR1 MGHDK, CDR2 SYGVNS. The V segment lost 4 bases and the J segment 10 bases; nucleotides outside the gene matches: 4. CDR3 sequence (DNA): TGTGCCAGCAGTGGACAGGGTTACTCACCCCTCCACTTT. It codes for CASSGQGYSPLHF.

This chain connects TRBV9 to TRBJ2-2, with a possible D match to TRBD2 (7 bases). V was shortened by 0 bases and J by 4 bases, with 13 bases between the two germline ends. Germline-derived CDR1 and CDR2 are SGDLS and YYNGEE. There are 16 residues in the CDR3. The CDR3 protein is CASSVGPGGRTGELFF. CDR3 nucleotide sequence: TGTGCCAGCAGCGTAGGGCCGGGGGGCCGCACCGGGGAGCTGTTTTTT.

The sample holds one count of this clone. This chain links TRBV19 with TRBJ2-1; tentative D call: TRBD1 (5 bases). Trimming removed 2 bases from V and 8 bases from J, with 16 bases in between. This CDR3 is built from 15 residues. In germline, CDR1 is LNHDA, CDR2 SQIVND (reference sequence). The CDR3 here is CASSIIPRGRDEQFF. In nucleotides, the CDR3 is TGTGCCAGTAGTATAATTCCTAGGGGAAGGGATGAGCAGTTCTTC.